Below, 14 T cell receptor beta chains from the same sample are listed, as sequenced in a study of T cell responses to AZD1222 COVID-19 vaccine. TCRdb's table, derived via immunoSEQ multiplex PCR, lists solely in-frame clones and lacks some. The sample holds about 70,000 clones; 84% are singletons and the top ten take 8% to 10%. The sample consisted of peripheral blood, taken on day 0 of AZD1222 vaccination. The receptors were sampled from an adult in good health.

The chain couples TRBV28 to TRBJ2-5; possibly TRBD1 for D (6 bases). There are 12 residues in the CDR3. Germline values: CDR1 MDHEN, CDR2 SYDVKM. V gave up 3 bases and J gave up 12 bases, with 14 bases separating them. CDR3 sequence reads: CASSLAWGQEYF. CDR3 sequence (DNA): TGTGCCAGCAGTTTGGCATGGGGGCAGGAGTACTTC.

This sequence joins TRBV16 and TRBJ2-3; 9 positions agree with TRBD2. Germline CDR1 reads KGHSY; CDR2 reads FQNENV. The CDR3 runs 14 residues. Trimming took 2 bases from V and 6 from J; bases not matched to a gene: 3. The CDR3 spells CASSQRTSGDTQYF. In DNA form, the CDR3 reads TGTGCCAGCAGCCAACGAACTAGCGGGGATACGCAGTATTTT.

The chain couples TRBV28 to TRBJ1-5; D call uncertain. This CDR3 has 12 residues. The V and J ends lost 1 base and 5 bases respectively, with 3 bases between them. Germline-derived CDR1 and CDR2 are MDHEN and SYDVKM. CDR3 sequence: CASSLLYQPQHF. The CDR3 nucleotides read TGTGCCAGCAGTTTATTATATCAGCCCCAGCATTTT. The whole variable domain, filled in from reference TRBV28 and TRBJ1-5, reads DVKVTQSSRYLVKRTGEKVFLECVQDMDHENMFWYRQDPGLGLRLIYFSYDVKMKEKGDIPEGYSVSREKKERFSLILESASTNQTSMYLCASSLLYQPQHFGDGTRLSIL.

The chain joins TRBV5-1 to TRBJ2-1, with D tentatively TRBD1 (5 bases). Germline CDR1 SGHRS, CDR2 YFSETQ. With 0 bases removed from V and 10 bases from J, the gap between germline ends came to 14 bases. This CDR3 is built from 14 residues. CDR3 in amino acids: CASSLEGRVGEQFF. In nucleotides, the CDR3 is TGCGCCAGCAGCTTGGAGGGCAGGGTGGGGGAGCAGTTCTTC.

The rearrangement uses TRBV3-1 (or the pseudogene TRBV3-2) and TRBJ1-1; D unresolved. V was cut by 4 bases and J by 0 bases, with 9 bases left in between. This CDR3 is 14 amino acids long. Germline values: CDR1 LGHDT, CDR2 YNNKEL (reference sequence). In nucleotides, the CDR3 is TGTGCCAGCAGCCCCGGGGTCCTGAACACTGAAGCTTTCTTT. It codes for CASSPGVLNTEAFF.

The table lists this clone with a count of one. The chain employs TRBV18 and TRBJ1-1; no definite D call. The CDR3 is made up of 16 amino acids. The germline gives CDR1 KGHSH, CDR2 LQKENI. The germline V and J ends were trimmed by 3 bases and 4 bases, with 18 bases remaining between them. Written as DNA, the CDR3 is TGTGCCAGCTCACCTACTATCGGTGCGGGCGGCACTGAAGCTTTCTTT. Translating gives CASSPTIGAGGTEAFF.

The chain joins TRBV9 to TRBJ1-1; no firm D call. Trimming left V 4 bases short and J 1 base short, with 11 bases between. The CDR3 covers 14 residues. CDR1 SGDLS and CDR2 YYNGEE come from the germline V gene. CDR3 coding DNA: TGTGCCAGCAGCCCCAATTCCGGGAACACTGAAGCTTTCTTT. This translates into CASSPNSGNTEAFF.

V usage is TRBV7-2 and J usage is TRBJ1-4; perhaps TRBD1 as D (5 bases). CDR3 size: 15 residues. V lost 2 bases and J lost 7, with 14 bases in between. CDR1 and CDR2 (germline): SGHTA, FQGNSA. CDR3 sequence (DNA): TGTGCCAGCAGCTTACAAGCAGGGTGGGGTGAAAAACTGTTTTTT. This encodes CASSLQAGWGEKLFF.

J is TRBJ2-1 and V is TRBV7-3; 12 bases are shared with TRBD1. The V segment lost 4 bases and the J segment 5 bases; nucleotides outside the gene matches: 3. The CDR3 runs 15 residues. In germline, CDR1 is SGHTA, CDR2 FQGTGA. The CDR3 bases are TGTGCCAGCAGCTCCGGGACAGGGGGCCACAATGAGCAGTTCTTC. It yields the protein CASSSGTGGHNEQFF. The variable domain in full, completed from reference TRBV7-3 and TRBJ2-1, reads GAGVSQTPSNKVTEKGKYVELRCDPISGHTALYWYRQSLGQGPEFLIYFQGTGAADDSGLPNDRFFAVRPEGSVSTLKIQRTERGDSAVYLCASSSGTGGHNEQFFGPGTRLTVL.

The chain joins TRBV19 to TRBJ2-7; possibly TRBD1 for D (6 bases). The CDR3 covers 14 residues. CDR1 LNHDA and CDR2 SQIVND come from the germline V gene (reference sequence). Trimming shortened V by 3 bases and J by 3 bases, and 12 bases separated the two germline ends. The CDR3: CASSIAGAGYEQYF. The CDR3 DNA reads TGTGCCAGTAGTATTGCAGGGGCAGGCTACGAGCAGTACTTC. Combining the CDR3 with reference TRBV19 and TRBJ2-7 gives the whole variable domain DGGITQSPKYLFRKEGQNVTLSCEQNLNHDAMYWYRQDPGQGLRLIYYSQIVNDFQKGDIAEGYSVSREKKESFPLTVTSAQKNPTAFYLCASSIAGAGYEQYFGPGTRLTVT.

V is TRBV5-1 and J is TRBJ2-5; D remains ambiguous. CDR1 and CDR2 (germline): SGHRS, YFSETQ. The CDR3 has 15 residues. Trimming left V 1 base short and J 2 bases short, with 12 bases between. CDR3 sequence reads: CASSLTSALQETQYF. The CDR3 nucleotides read TGCGCCAGCAGCTTGACGTCAGCTCTTCAAGAGACCCAGTACTTC. The whole variable domain, filled in from reference TRBV5-1 and TRBJ2-5, reads KAGVTQTPRYLIKTRGQQVTLSCSPISGHRSVSWYQQTPGQGLQFLFEYFSETQRNKGNFPGRFSGRQFSNSRSEMNVSTLELGDSALYLCASSLTSALQETQYFGPGTRLLVL.

This chain links TRBV27 with TRBJ1-4; no firm D call. The length of the CDR3 is 15 residues. Trimming removed 3 bases at V and 8 bases at J, with 16 bases between. Per germline, CDR1 MNHEY and CDR2 SMNVEV (reference sequence). The CDR3 DNA sequence: TGTGCCAGCAGTTTCCTAGCAGGAGGAAGCGAAAAACTGTTTTTT. This gives the protein CASSFLAGGSEKLFF.

Note on this clone: The sample has other DNA sequences that encode this CDR3 too. The chain links TRBV19 to TRBJ2-1; D ambiguous. V shed 6 bases and J shed 0 bases, with 12 bases lying between them. The CDR3 loop spans 15 amino acids. Germline V gives CDR1 LNHDA, CDR2 SQIVND (reference sequence). CDR3 sequence reads: CASSLTASSYNEQFF. DNA of the CDR3: TGTGCCAGTAGCTTGACCGCGAGCTCCTACAATGAGCAGTTCTTC.

This rearrangement joins TRBV7-9 to TRBJ2-7; 10 bases match TRBD1. CDR3 length: 15 amino acids. In germline, CDR1 is SEHNR, CDR2 FQNEAQ (reference sequence). V lost 5 bases to trimming and J lost 6 bases; unmatched junction nucleotides: 10. The CDR3: CASSPLDRGRGEQYF. DNA of the CDR3: TGTGCCAGCAGCCCCCTTGACAGGGGGCGCGGCGAGCAGTACTTC. The variable domain in full, with the rest retrieved from reference TRBV7-9 and TRBJ2-7, is DTGVSQNPRHKITKRGQNVTFRCDPISEHNRLYWYRQTLGQGPEFLTYFQNEAQLEKSRLLSDRFSAERPKGSFSTLEIQRTEQGDSAMYLCASSPLDRGRGEQYFGPGTRLTVT.